These 20 T cell receptor beta chains came from one sample sequenced in a study of T cell repertoires in cytomegalovirus infection. Their recognized antigens are unknown. MiXCR was run by TCRdb on the reads, yielding one entry per CDR3 protein. The table shows some 350,000 distinct CDR3 sequences, with 25% to 35% occurring only once. Specimen: cultured PBMCs, collected from culture after CMV antigen stimulation. Receptors were obtained from a human donor in good health (CMV status not recorded). Some clones in this sample may be carry-over from other donors' samples.

This clonotype was observed once. This chain uses TRBV2 with TRBJ1-2, with a tentative D call TRBD1 (6 bases). Germline CDR1 is SNHLY and CDR2 is FYNNEI. Trimming pared 2 bases from V and 7 bases from J, leaving 11 bases between. The CDR3 length is 13 residues. The chain's CDR3 is CASSEPRRGGYTF. CDR3 sequence (DNA): TGTGCCAGCAGTGAACCCCGCAGGGGTGGCTACACCTTC.

The gene calls are TRBV12-3 or TRBV12-4 and TRBJ1-1; D not certain. V was clipped by 5 bases and J by 4 bases, with 17 bases between them. This CDR3 comprises 15 residues. The CDR3 bases are TGTGCCAGCAGTCCCCTTTCGGAGGGAGGCACTGAAGCTTTCTTT. Its protein is CASSPLSEGGTEAFF.

At least ten counts were recorded for this clonotype. The chain couples TRBV7-8 to TRBJ1-5; no clear D gene. The CDR3 totals 15 residues. CDR1 and CDR2 from the germline V gene are SGHVS and FQNEAQ. V was pared by 2 bases and J by 3 bases, with 11 bases between. CDR3 sequence (DNA): TGTGCCAGCAGCTTAAAGCGAACAGTCAATCAGCCCCAGCATTTT. Its protein is CASSLKRTVNQPQHF.

Concerning this clonotype itself: A much larger clone lies a single base off, so this may be a read error. The CDR3 DNA reads TGTGCCAGCAGCCCCCTAAGAGGGCAGGATGAAAAACGGTTTTTT. This gives the protein CASSPLRGQDEKRFF. The J gene is TRBJ1-4, the V gene TRBV7-2, with unresolved D. This CDR3 has 15 residues. CDR1 and CDR2 from the germline V gene are SGHTA and FQGNSA.

The J gene is TRBJ1-5, the V gene TRBV7-6; 9 positions agree with TRBD1. The CDR3 runs to 18 residues. J gave up 0 bases and V 1 base, and 7 bases lay outside the gene matches. The germline V gene encodes CDR1 SGHVS and CDR2 FNYEAQ. The CDR3 loop is CASSLEGTGTYSNQPQHF. CDR3 bases: TGTGCCAGCAGCTTAGAGGGGACAGGGACCTATAGCAATCAGCCCCAGCATTTT. Together with reference TRBV7-6 and TRBJ1-5, the CDR3 gives the full variable domain: GAGVSQSPRYKVTKRGQDVALRCDPISGHVSLYWYRQALGQGPEFLTYFNYEAQQDKSGLPNDRFSAERPEGSISTLTIQRTEQRDSAMYRCASSLEGTGTYSNQPQHFGDGTRLSIL.

This clonotype was seen a handful of times. V gene TRBV11-1 combines with J gene TRBJ2-2; the D call may be TRBD1 or TRBD2 (5 bases each). V gave up 3 bases and J gave up 0 bases, with 14 bases separating them. CDR3 length: 17 amino acids. Per germline, CDR1 SGHAT and CDR2 FQDESV (reference sequence). The CDR3 bases are TGTGCCAGCAGCTTCCTACTGGGACCTACGAACACCGGGGAGCTGTTTTTT. Translated: CASSFLLGPTNTGELFF. Filled out from reference TRBV11-1 and TRBJ2-2, the complete variable domain reads EAEVAQSPRYKITEKSQAVAFWCDPISGHATLYWYRQILGQGPELLVQFQDESVVDDSQLPKDRFSAERLKGVDSTLKIQPAELGDSAMYLCASSFLLGPTNTGELFFGEGSRLTVL.

The rearrangement uses TRBV13 and TRBJ2-5; D ambiguous. The CDR3 totals 16 residues. Germline-derived CDR1 and CDR2 are PRHDT and FYEKMQ (reference sequence). Deletions cut 2 bases from V and 5 bases from J, with 18 bases between. CDR3 sequence (DNA): TGTGCCAGCAGCTTAAAGCTCCCTATCGGTGGGGAGACCCAGTACTTC. Its protein is CASSLKLPIGGETQYF.

This chain connects TRBV6-8 to TRBJ2-1, with 7 bases that match TRBD1. CDR1 MNHGY and CDR2 SAAAGT come from the germline V gene. This CDR3 has 16 residues. The V gene end was trimmed by 6 bases and the J gene end by 8 bases; junction bases not matched to a gene: 16. CDR3 in amino acids: CASRRQGLGASYEQFF. The CDR3, as DNA: TGTGCCAGCAGACGACAGGGTCTTGGGGCGTCGTATGAGCAGTTCTTC.

The CDR3 is CASSLKPGRSGYTF. CDR3 sequence (DNA): TGTGCCAGCAGTTTAAAGCCAGGCCGTTCTGGCTACACCTTC. The chain employs TRBV27 and TRBJ1-2; no definite D call. In germline, CDR1 is MNHEY, CDR2 SMNVEV (reference sequence). The CDR3 runs to 14 residues. V lost 2 bases, J lost 7 bases, and 14 bases lay in between.

The chain is built from TRBV6-6 and TRBJ2-7; TRBD1 agrees at 7 bases. Germline V lookup: CDR1 MNHNY, CDR2 SVGAGI (reference sequence). V was pared by 2 bases and J by 4 bases, with 8 bases of the junction left unmatched. CDR3 length: 15 residues. CDR3 DNA: TGTGCCAGCAGTTACGTAAGACAGGGAAGGTACGAGCAGTACTTC. This translates into CASSYVRQGRYEQYF.

This clonotype occurred many times. The rearrangement joins TRBV7-6 to TRBJ1-6; no definite D call. The CDR3 covers 15 residues. V lost 0 bases to trimming and J lost 8 bases, with 11 bases between them. Germline V gene data show CDR1 as SGHVS and CDR2 as FNYEAQ. In DNA, the CDR3 is TGTGCCAGCAGCTTAGCGCCCGGGCTGGATTCACCCCTCCACTTT. Its protein is CASSLAPGLDSPLHF.

The V and J genes are TRBV19 and TRBJ2-3; D call uncertain. Trimming shortened V by 2 bases and J by 0 bases, and 6 bases separated the two germline ends. The length of the CDR3 is 14 residues. The germline V gene encodes CDR1 LNHDA and CDR2 SQIVND (reference sequence). The CDR3 DNA is TGTGCCAGTAGTATAATAATCAGCACAGATACGCAGTATTTT. Translation: CASSIIISTDTQYF.

The chain has TRBV3-1 and TRBJ1-6; D not resolved. The germline gives CDR1 LGHDT, CDR2 YNNKEL (reference sequence). This CDR3 has 16 amino acids. V dropped 1 base and J dropped 6 bases, with 13 bases sitting between them. Here the CDR3 DNA reads TGTGCCAGCAGCCAAGGGGCACCCGGCCTTAATTCACCCCTCCACTTT. Its translation is CASSQGAPGLNSPLHF. The complete variable domain, with remaining parts taken from reference TRBV3-1 and TRBJ1-6, reads DTAVSQTPKYLVTQMGNDKSIKCEQNLGHDTMYWYKQDSKKFLKIMFSYNNKELIINETVPNRFSPKSPDKAHLNLHINSLELGDSAVYFCASSQGAPGLNSPLHFGNGTRLTVT.

This clonotype was found a few times. The rearrangement joins TRBV20-1 to TRBJ2-3, with 10 bases identical to TRBD2. This CDR3 comprises 16 residues. The junction had 5 bases not matched to a gene; V was cut back by 1 base and J by 1 base. Germline CDR1 and CDR2: DFQATT and SNEGSKA (reference sequence). The CDR3 loop is CSARVSLAGRTDTQYF. The CDR3 nucleotides are TGCAGTGCTAGAGTATCACTAGCGGGACGCACAGATACGCAGTATTTT.

This clonotype appeared many times. This chain joins TRBV2 and TRBJ1-3; perhaps TRBD1 as D (6 bases). Germline V CDR1 and CDR2: SNHLY, FYNNEI. The CDR3 consists of 15 residues. With 4 bases removed from V and 3 bases from J, the gap between germline ends came to 13 bases. CDR3 in amino acids: CASSVGGSGGNTIYF. The CDR3 region has the DNA TGTGCCAGCAGTGTCGGGGGCTCCGGTGGAAACACCATATATTTT. Combining the CDR3 with reference TRBV2 and TRBJ1-3 gives the whole variable domain EPEVTQTPSHQVTQMGQEVILRCVPISNHLYFYWYRQILGQKVEFLVSFYNNEISEKSEIFDDQFSVERPDGSNFTLKIRSTKLEDSAMYFCASSVGGSGGNTIYFGEGSWLTVV.

The chain joins TRBV24-1 to TRBJ2-1, with D possibly TRBD2 on 6 matching bases. Germline V gene lookup returns CDR1 KGHDR and CDR2 SFDVKD. CDR3 length: 13 amino acids. The V end lost 0 bases, the J end lost 11 bases, and 10 bases lay between the germline ends. The CDR3 coding sequence is TGTGCCACCAGTGATTTGGAGGAGGGGAAGCAGTTCTTC. Its protein product is CATSDLEEGKQFF.

This chain joins TRBV6-5 and TRBJ1-1, with D uncertain. The CDR3 has 11 amino acids. Trimming left V 8 bases short and J 6 bases short, with 10 bases between. CDR1 is MNHEY, CDR2 SVGAGI, per germline. CDR3 coding DNA: TGTGCCAGCTTTGCCTCATCTGAAGCTTTCTTT. It encodes CASFASSEAFF.

The chain recombines TRBV7-2 with TRBJ2-1; 14 bases agree with TRBD2. The CDR3 loop spans 15 amino acids. CDR1 SGHTA and CDR2 FQGNSA come from the germline V gene. V lost 5 bases and J lost 9; bases outside the gene matches: 6. CDR3 sequence: CASSPPTSGRVEQFF. The CDR3 coding sequence is TGTGCCAGCAGCCCCCCGACTAGCGGGAGGGTTGAGCAGTTCTTC.

The chain carries TRBV14 and TRBJ2-3; D remains ambiguous. Germline CDR1 and CDR2: SGHDN and FVKESK. There are 14 residues in the CDR3. The ends were cut back, 5 bases at V and 1 base at J, with 10 bases in the middle. The DNA of the CDR3 is TGTGCCAGCAGCTTAAGGCCCCGCACAGATACGCAGTATTTT. Protein product: CASSLRPRTDTQYF.

This clonotype came up a few times. The rearrangement links TRBV7-2 to TRBJ1-5; D is perhaps TRBD1 (6 bases). Germline lookup yields CDR1 SGHTA and CDR2 FQGNSA. The CDR3 sequence is 15 residues long. V lost 1 base to trimming and J lost 0 bases, with 7 bases between them. The CDR3 sequence: CASSLGTVSNQPQHF. CDR3 sequence (DNA): TGTGCCAGCAGCTTAGGGACAGTTAGCAATCAGCCCCAGCATTTT.